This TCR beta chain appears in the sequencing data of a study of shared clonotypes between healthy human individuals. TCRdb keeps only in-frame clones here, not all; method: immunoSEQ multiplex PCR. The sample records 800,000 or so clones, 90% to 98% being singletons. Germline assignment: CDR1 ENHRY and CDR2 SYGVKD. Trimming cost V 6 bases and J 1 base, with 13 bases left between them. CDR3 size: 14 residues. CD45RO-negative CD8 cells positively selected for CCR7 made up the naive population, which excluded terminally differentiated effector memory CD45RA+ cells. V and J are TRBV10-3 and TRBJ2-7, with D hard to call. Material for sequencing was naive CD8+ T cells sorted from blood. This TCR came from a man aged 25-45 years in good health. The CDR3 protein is CAIRGRPMSYEQYF. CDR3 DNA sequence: TGTGCCATCAGAGGCAGACCTATGTCCTACGAGCAGTACTTC.